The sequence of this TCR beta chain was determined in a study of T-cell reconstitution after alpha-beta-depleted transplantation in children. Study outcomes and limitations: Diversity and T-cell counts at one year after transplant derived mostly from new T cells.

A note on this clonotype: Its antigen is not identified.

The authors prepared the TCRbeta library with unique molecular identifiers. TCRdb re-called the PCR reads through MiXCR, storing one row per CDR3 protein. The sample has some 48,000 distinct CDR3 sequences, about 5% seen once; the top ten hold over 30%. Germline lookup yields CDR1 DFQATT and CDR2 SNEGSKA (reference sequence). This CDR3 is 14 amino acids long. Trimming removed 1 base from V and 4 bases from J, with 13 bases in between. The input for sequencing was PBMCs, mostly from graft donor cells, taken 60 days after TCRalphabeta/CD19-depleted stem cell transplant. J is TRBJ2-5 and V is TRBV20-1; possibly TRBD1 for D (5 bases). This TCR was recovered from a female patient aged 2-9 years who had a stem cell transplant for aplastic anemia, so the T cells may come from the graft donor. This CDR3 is CSARVLGDLETQYF. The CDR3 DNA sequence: TGCAGTGCTAGAGTATTAGGGGATTTAGAGACCCAGTACTTC.